These T cell receptor beta chains were read from a single sample in a study of blood T cell repertoires in COVID-19. The data were produced by immunoSEQ multiplex PCR, yet TCRdb's version contains in-frame clones alone and is incomplete. Of some 74,000 clones listed, 80% to 95% were seen once; the top ten hold about 2.5%. Sample: peripheral blood. The receptors here all came from a man in his fifties or sixties with COVID-19, enrolled during active disease. Both conserved end residues are part of each CDR3. Each record gives: clone size, J gene, D gene, V gene, CDR3 protein, CDR3 DNA. D genes are given only for firm matches. Clone size appears in some rows only: once, few, many, or a class for an expanded clone.

clone_size: .
j_call: TRBJ2-2
d_call: .
v_call: TRBV19
cdr3_aa: CASSLQGTGELFF
cdr3_nt: TGTGCCAGTTCCCTTCAGGGAACCGGGGAGCTGTTTTTT

clone_size: .
j_call: TRBJ2-7
d_call: TRBD2
v_call: TRBV18
cdr3_aa: CASSPPWAGGYEQYF
cdr3_nt: TGTGCCAGCTCACCACCATGGGCGGGAGGCTACGAGCAGTACTTC

clone_size: once
j_call: TRBJ1-6
d_call: .
v_call: TRBV6-5
cdr3_aa: CASSYSILRRGSPLHF
cdr3_nt: TGTGCCAGCAGTTACTCGATACTCAGGAGGGGTTCACCCCTCCACTTT

clone_size: .
j_call: TRBJ2-5
d_call: TRBD1
v_call: TRBV3-1/TRBV3-2
cdr3_aa: CASSQASTGLETQYF
cdr3_nt: TGTGCCAGCAGCCAAGCCTCGACAGGGTTGGAGACCCAGTACTTC

clone_size: .
j_call: TRBJ2-2
d_call: .
v_call: TRBV7-9
cdr3_aa: CASSYGLATNTGELFF
cdr3_nt: TGTGCCAGCAGCTACGGCCTAGCAACGAACACCGGGGAGCTGTTTTTT

clone_size: .
j_call: TRBJ2-2
d_call: .
v_call: TRBV30
cdr3_aa: CAWSFSNGELFF
cdr3_nt: TGTGCCTGGAGTTTTAGCAACGGGGAGCTGTTTTTT

clone_size: .
j_call: TRBJ2-7
d_call: .
v_call: TRBV6-5
cdr3_aa: CASSYSRADYEQYF
cdr3_nt: TGTGCCAGCAGTTACTCGCGGGCTGACTACGAGCAGTACTTC

clone_size: .
j_call: TRBJ1-1
d_call: TRBD1
v_call: TRBV7-2
cdr3_aa: CASSLTGLTEAFF
cdr3_nt: TGTGCCAGCAGCTTGACAGGGTTAACTGAAGCTTTCTTT

clone_size: .
j_call: TRBJ2-1
d_call: TRBD2
v_call: TRBV29-1
cdr3_aa: CSAGMLAGREQFF
cdr3_nt: TGCAGCGCCGGAATGCTAGCGGGACGTGAGCAGTTCTTC

clone_size: .
j_call: TRBJ2-4
d_call: .
v_call: TRBV20-1
cdr3_aa: CSARLVNIQYF
cdr3_nt: TGCAGTGCTAGACTAGTGAACATTCAGTACTTC

clone_size: .
j_call: TRBJ1-2
d_call: .
v_call: TRBV19
cdr3_aa: CASSIDSYGYTF
cdr3_nt: TGTGCCAGTAGTATAGACAGCTATGGCTACACCTTC

clone_size: .
j_call: TRBJ2-5
d_call: TRBD2
v_call: TRBV28
cdr3_aa: CASSLVIGTSGRGETQYF
cdr3_nt: TGTGCCAGCAGTTTAGTCATCGGGACTAGCGGGAGGGGAGAGACCCAGTACTTC

clone_size: .
j_call: TRBJ2-1
d_call: TRBD2
v_call: TRBV7-2
cdr3_aa: CASSSLTSGSYNEQFF
cdr3_nt: TGTGCCAGCAGCTCTCTAACTAGCGGCTCCTACAATGAGCAGTTCTTC

clone_size: .
j_call: TRBJ1-4
d_call: .
v_call: TRBV5-1
cdr3_aa: CASTAGATNEKLFF
cdr3_nt: TGCGCCAGCACCGCGGGCGCAACTAATGAAAAACTGTTTTTT

clone_size: .
j_call: TRBJ2-3
d_call: TRBD2
v_call: TRBV29-1
cdr3_aa: CSARAISGRDTQYF
cdr3_nt: TGCAGCGCCCGAGCTATTAGCGGGAGAGATACGCAGTATTTT

clone_size: few
j_call: TRBJ1-1
d_call: .
v_call: TRBV19
cdr3_aa: CASTLNTEAFF
cdr3_nt: TGTGCCAGTACTCTAAACACTGAAGCTTTCTTT

clone_size: .
j_call: TRBJ2-7
d_call: TRBD2
v_call: TRBV6-2/TRBV6-3
cdr3_aa: CASSVGTSGGLSYEQYF
cdr3_nt: TGTGCCAGCAGCGTCGGGACTAGCGGGGGCCTCTCCTACGAGCAGTACTTC

clone_size: .
j_call: TRBJ1-1
d_call: .
v_call: TRBV18
cdr3_aa: CASSPSRDTEAFF
cdr3_nt: TGTGCCAGCTCACCGAGCAGGGACACTGAAGCTTTCTTT

clone_size: .
j_call: TRBJ1-1
d_call: TRBD1
v_call: TRBV5-8
cdr3_aa: CASSLRQGGTEAFF
cdr3_nt: TGTGCCAGCAGCTTGAGACAGGGAGGCACTGAAGCTTTCTTT

clone_size: .
j_call: TRBJ1-5
d_call: .
v_call: TRBV30
cdr3_aa: CAWSPSLSGNQPQHF
cdr3_nt: TGTGCCTGGTCCCCTTCCCTCTCGGGCAATCAGCCCCAGCATTTT

clone_size: .
j_call: TRBJ2-3
d_call: TRBD2
v_call: TRBV6-5
cdr3_aa: CASSTSGPYGDTQYF
cdr3_nt: TGTGCCAGCAGTACTAGCGGCCCCTACGGAGATACGCAGTATTTT

clone_size: .
j_call: TRBJ2-5
d_call: .
v_call: TRBV15
cdr3_aa: CATSRAREGETQYF
cdr3_nt: TGTGCCACCAGCAGAGCTCGGGAAGGGGAGACCCAGTACTTC

clone_size: .
j_call: TRBJ2-5
d_call: .
v_call: TRBV2
cdr3_aa: CASSVTRRGETQYF
cdr3_nt: TGTGCCAGCAGCGTGACTAGAAGGGGAGAGACCCAGTACTTC

clone_size: .
j_call: TRBJ2-2
d_call: TRBD1
v_call: TRBV5-4
cdr3_aa: CASSRTGETGELFF
cdr3_nt: TGTGCCAGCAGCCGGACAGGGGAAACCGGGGAGCTGTTTTTT

clone_size: .
j_call: TRBJ2-5
d_call: .
v_call: TRBV7-2
cdr3_aa: CASSLGGAGGETQYF
cdr3_nt: TGTGCCAGCAGCCTCGGCGGGGCAGGGGGAGAGACCCAGTACTTC

clone_size: .
j_call: TRBJ2-3
d_call: .
v_call: TRBV5-1
cdr3_aa: CASSRGFTSPSTDTQYF
cdr3_nt: TGCGCCAGCAGTCGCGGGTTCACTAGCCCGAGCACAGATACGCAGTATTTT

clone_size: .
j_call: TRBJ2-3
d_call: .
v_call: TRBV9
cdr3_aa: CASSQGGLGGNTQYF
cdr3_nt: TGTGCCAGCAGCCAGGGGGGACTAGGGGGCAATACGCAGTATTTT

clone_size: .
j_call: TRBJ2-2
d_call: TRBD2
v_call: TRBV28
cdr3_aa: CASSPGLGNTGELFF
cdr3_nt: TGTGCCAGCAGTCCGGGACTAGGCAACACCGGGGAGCTGTTTTTT

clone_size: .
j_call: TRBJ2-5
d_call: TRBD2
v_call: TRBV24-1
cdr3_aa: CATSELGSGRGFQETQYF
cdr3_nt: TGTGCCACCAGTGAATTGGGGAGCGGGAGGGGATTTCAAGAGACCCAGTACTTC

clone_size: .
j_call: TRBJ1-6
d_call: .
v_call: TRBV28
cdr3_aa: CASSFYREHSPLHF
cdr3_nt: TGTGCCAGCAGTTTTTACAGGGAGCATTCACCCCTCCACTTT

clone_size: .
j_call: TRBJ2-1
d_call: .
v_call: TRBV7-6
cdr3_aa: CASSLGQAISYNEQFF
cdr3_nt: TGTGCCAGCAGCTTAGGACAGGCGATCTCCTACAATGAGCAGTTCTTC

clone_size: .
j_call: TRBJ2-2
d_call: TRBD2
v_call: TRBV6-2/TRBV6-3
cdr3_aa: CASSNRGLAGIGTGELFF
cdr3_nt: TGTGCCAGCAGTAATCGGGGACTAGCGGGGATTGGCACCGGGGAGCTGTTTTTT

clone_size: .
j_call: TRBJ2-5
d_call: TRBD2
v_call: TRBV9
cdr3_aa: CASSPLGLAGPQETQYF
cdr3_nt: TGTGCCAGCAGCCCCCTGGGACTAGCGGGCCCCCAAGAGACCCAGTACTTC

clone_size: .
j_call: TRBJ1-1
d_call: .
v_call: TRBV19
cdr3_aa: CASSDRNTEAFF
cdr3_nt: TGTGCCAGTAGTGACAGGAACACTGAAGCTTTCTTT

clone_size: .
j_call: TRBJ2-3
d_call: .
v_call: TRBV5-8
cdr3_aa: CASSLAEGTSVDTQYF
cdr3_nt: TGTGCCAGCAGCTTGGCGGAGGGAACATCCGTTGATACGCAGTATTTT

clone_size: .
j_call: TRBJ1-2
d_call: TRBD1
v_call: TRBV28
cdr3_aa: CASRTGNVYGYTF
cdr3_nt: TGTGCCAGCAGGACAGGGAACGTCTATGGCTACACCTTC

clone_size: once
j_call: TRBJ2-5
d_call: .
v_call: TRBV3-1/TRBV3-2
cdr3_aa: CASSPSLGAETQYF
cdr3_nt: TGTGCCAGCAGCCCGTCCCTTGGAGCGGAGACCCAGTACTTC

clone_size: .
j_call: TRBJ2-3
d_call: .
v_call: TRBV28
cdr3_aa: CAAFGGYADTQYF
cdr3_nt: TGTGCCGCCTTCGGGGGTTATGCAGATACGCAGTATTTT

clone_size: .
j_call: TRBJ1-5
d_call: .
v_call: TRBV19
cdr3_aa: CASSIQGGWQPQHF
cdr3_nt: TGTGCCAGTAGTATCCAGGGAGGTTGGCAGCCCCAGCATTTT

clone_size: few
j_call: TRBJ2-2
d_call: .
v_call: TRBV4-2
cdr3_aa: CASSPNPGAGELFF
cdr3_nt: TGTGCCAGCAGCCCCAACCCGGGAGCCGGGGAGCTGTTTTTT

clone_size: .
j_call: TRBJ2-3
d_call: TRBD2
v_call: TRBV3-1/TRBV3-2
cdr3_aa: CASSRRVTSVDTQYF
cdr3_nt: TGTGCCAGCAGTCGGCGAGTAACTAGCGTCGATACGCAGTATTTT

clone_size: .
j_call: TRBJ2-1
d_call: .
v_call: TRBV6-5
cdr3_aa: CASSYSGGGDEQFF
cdr3_nt: TGTGCCAGCAGTTACTCAGGGGGAGGGGACGAGCAGTTCTTC

clone_size: .
j_call: TRBJ1-2
d_call: .
v_call: TRBV6-6
cdr3_aa: CASSYPDSYGYTF
cdr3_nt: TGTGCCAGCAGTTACCCAGATTCCTATGGCTACACCTTC

clone_size: .
j_call: TRBJ1-1
d_call: TRBD1
v_call: TRBV9
cdr3_aa: CASSVKTGSEAFF
cdr3_nt: TGTGCCAGCAGCGTTAAGACAGGGTCTGAAGCTTTCTTT

clone_size: .
j_call: TRBJ2-3
d_call: .
v_call: TRBV27
cdr3_aa: CASTSSRNTDTQYF
cdr3_nt: TGTGCCAGCACAAGCTCCCGAAACACAGATACGCAGTATTTT

clone_size: .
j_call: TRBJ1-1
d_call: TRBD1
v_call: TRBV28
cdr3_aa: CASSPSDRVNTEAFF
cdr3_nt: TGTGCCAGCAGTCCTTCTGACAGGGTGAACACTGAAGCTTTCTTT

clone_size: once
j_call: TRBJ2-6
d_call: .
v_call: TRBV28
cdr3_aa: CASSTQAGANVLTF
cdr3_nt: TGTGCCAGCAGTACCCAGGCTGGGGCCAACGTCCTGACTTTC

clone_size: .
j_call: TRBJ1-3
d_call: TRBD1
v_call: TRBV10-3
cdr3_aa: CAILKGTGAGNTIYF
cdr3_nt: TGTGCCATCTTAAAAGGGACAGGGGCTGGAAACACCATATATTTT

clone_size: .
j_call: TRBJ2-7
d_call: TRBD2
v_call: TRBV9
cdr3_aa: CASSPGTSGFLFEQYF
cdr3_nt: TGTGCCAGCAGCCCGGGGACTAGCGGGTTCCTTTTTGAGCAGTACTTC

clone_size: .
j_call: TRBJ1-1
d_call: .
v_call: TRBV28
cdr3_aa: CASSLWQTEAFF
cdr3_nt: TGTGCCAGCAGTTTATGGCAGACTGAAGCTTTCTTT

clone_size: .
j_call: TRBJ2-2
d_call: TRBD2
v_call: TRBV9
cdr3_aa: CASSPFRTSGNRPGELFF
cdr3_nt: TGTGCCAGCAGCCCTTTTCGGACTAGCGGGAATCGTCCCGGGGAGCTGTTTTTT

clone_size: .
j_call: TRBJ2-7
d_call: TRBD2
v_call: TRBV7-2
cdr3_aa: CASSLGTSGSSFNEQYF
cdr3_nt: TGTGCCAGCAGCTTAGGAACTAGCGGGAGTAGCTTTAACGAGCAGTACTTC

clone_size: .
j_call: TRBJ1-5
d_call: .
v_call: TRBV6-2/TRBV6-3
cdr3_aa: CASSYNYHQPQHF
cdr3_nt: TGTGCCAGCAGTTACAACTACCATCAGCCCCAGCATTTT

clone_size: .
j_call: TRBJ2-3
d_call: TRBD1
v_call: TRBV18
cdr3_aa: CASSLGQGTDTQYF
cdr3_nt: TGTGCCAGCTCACTGGGACAGGGAACAGATACGCAGTATTTT

clone_size: .
j_call: TRBJ2-5
d_call: .
v_call: TRBV5-4
cdr3_aa: CASSLGSQETQYF
cdr3_nt: TGTGCCAGCAGCTTGGGCAGCCAAGAGACCCAGTACTTC

clone_size: .
j_call: TRBJ2-5
d_call: .
v_call: TRBV7-9
cdr3_aa: CASSLEIGETQYF
cdr3_nt: TGTGCCAGCAGCTTAGAGATCGGGGAGACCCAGTACTTC

clone_size: .
j_call: TRBJ2-3
d_call: .
v_call: TRBV19
cdr3_aa: CASSTIGQSSTDTQYF
cdr3_nt: TGTGCCAGTAGTACTATAGGACAGAGCAGCACAGATACGCAGTATTTT

clone_size: few
j_call: TRBJ2-7
d_call: .
v_call: TRBV27
cdr3_aa: CASSATGLHLYEQYF
cdr3_nt: TGTGCCAGCAGTGCCACGGGACTCCACCTCTACGAGCAGTACTTC

clone_size: .
j_call: TRBJ1-5
d_call: .
v_call: TRBV6-6
cdr3_aa: CASSYGGKQPQHF
cdr3_nt: TGTGCCAGCAGTTACGGAGGGAAGCAGCCCCAGCATTTT

clone_size: .
j_call: TRBJ1-2
d_call: TRBD1
v_call: TRBV7-2
cdr3_aa: CASSPPAFDRVVYGYTF
cdr3_nt: TGTGCCAGCAGCCCCCCCGCCTTTGACAGGGTCGTCTATGGCTACACCTTC